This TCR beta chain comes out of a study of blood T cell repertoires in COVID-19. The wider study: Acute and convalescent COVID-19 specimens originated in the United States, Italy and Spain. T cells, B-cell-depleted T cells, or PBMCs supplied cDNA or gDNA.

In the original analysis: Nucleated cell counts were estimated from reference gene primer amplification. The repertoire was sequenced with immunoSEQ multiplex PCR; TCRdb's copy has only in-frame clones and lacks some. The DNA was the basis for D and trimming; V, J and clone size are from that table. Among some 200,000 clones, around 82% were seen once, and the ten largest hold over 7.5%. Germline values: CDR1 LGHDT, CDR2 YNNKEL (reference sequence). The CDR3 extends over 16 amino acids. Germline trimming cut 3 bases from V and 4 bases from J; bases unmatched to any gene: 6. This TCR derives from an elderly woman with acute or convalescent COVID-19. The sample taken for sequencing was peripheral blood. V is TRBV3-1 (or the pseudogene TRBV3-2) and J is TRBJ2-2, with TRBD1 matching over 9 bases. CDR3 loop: CASSQPGTGTTGELFF. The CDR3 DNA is TGTGCCAGCAGCCAGCCCGGGACAGGGACCACCGGGGAGCTGTTTTTT.